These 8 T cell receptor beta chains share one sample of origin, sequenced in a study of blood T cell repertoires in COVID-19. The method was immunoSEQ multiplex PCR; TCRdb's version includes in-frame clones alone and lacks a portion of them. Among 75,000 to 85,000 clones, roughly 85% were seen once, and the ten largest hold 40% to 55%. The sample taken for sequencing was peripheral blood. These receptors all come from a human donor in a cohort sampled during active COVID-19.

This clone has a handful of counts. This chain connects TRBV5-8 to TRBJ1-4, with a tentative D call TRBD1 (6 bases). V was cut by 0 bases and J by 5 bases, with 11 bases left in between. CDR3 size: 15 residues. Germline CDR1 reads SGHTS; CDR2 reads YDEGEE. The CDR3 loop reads CASSLDGQGNEKLFF. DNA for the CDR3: TGTGCCAGCAGCTTGGATGGCCAGGGGAATGAAAAACTGTTTTTT.

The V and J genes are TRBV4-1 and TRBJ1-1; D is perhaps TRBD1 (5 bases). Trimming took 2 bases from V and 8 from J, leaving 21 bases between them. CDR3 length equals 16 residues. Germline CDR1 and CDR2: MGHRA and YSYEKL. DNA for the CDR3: TGCGCCAGCAGCCAACCGGGAGTCGGGGCAGGGTTGGAAGCTTTCTTT. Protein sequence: CASSQPGVGAGLEAFF.

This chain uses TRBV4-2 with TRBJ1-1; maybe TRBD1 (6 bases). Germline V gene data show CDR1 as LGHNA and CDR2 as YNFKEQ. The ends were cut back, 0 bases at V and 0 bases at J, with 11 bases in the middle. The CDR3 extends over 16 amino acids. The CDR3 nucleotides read TGTGCCAGCAGCCAAGATCAAGGGGGGGTGAACACTGAAGCTTTCTTT. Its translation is CASSQDQGGVNTEAFF.

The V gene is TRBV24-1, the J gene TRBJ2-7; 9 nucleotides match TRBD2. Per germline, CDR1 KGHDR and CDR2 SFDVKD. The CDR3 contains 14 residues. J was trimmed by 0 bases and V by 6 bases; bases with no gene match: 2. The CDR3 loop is CATSQAGGSYEQYF. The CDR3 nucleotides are TGTGCCACCAGTCAAGCGGGGGGCTCCTACGAGCAGTACTTC.

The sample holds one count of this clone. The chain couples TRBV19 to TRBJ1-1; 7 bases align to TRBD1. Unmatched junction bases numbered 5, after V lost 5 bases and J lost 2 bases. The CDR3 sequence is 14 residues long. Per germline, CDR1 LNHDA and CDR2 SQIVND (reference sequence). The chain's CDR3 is CASSPGQRNTEAFF. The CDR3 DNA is TGTGCCAGTAGTCCGGGACAGAGAAACACTGAAGCTTTCTTT. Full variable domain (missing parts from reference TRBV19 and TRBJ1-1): DGGITQSPKYLFRKEGQNVTLSCEQNLNHDAMYWYRQDPGQGLRLIYYSQIVNDFQKGDIAEGYSVSREKKESFPLTVTSAQKNPTAFYLCASSPGQRNTEAFFGQGTRLTVV.

The CDR3 DNA sequence: TGTGCCATCAACCCTGGGACTAGCGGGACGCAGTACTTC. Translation: CAINPGTSGTQYF. The chain is built from TRBV28 and TRBJ2-7, with TRBD2 identical over 13 bases. V lost 10 bases, J lost 9 bases, and 9 bases stayed unmatched. The CDR3 is 13 amino acids. Germline CDR1 reads MDHEN; CDR2 reads SYDVKM.

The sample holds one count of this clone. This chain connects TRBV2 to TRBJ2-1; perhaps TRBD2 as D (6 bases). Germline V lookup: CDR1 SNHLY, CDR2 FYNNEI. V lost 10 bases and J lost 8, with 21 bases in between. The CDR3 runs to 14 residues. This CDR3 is CATESGEGLYEQFF. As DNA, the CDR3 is TGTGCCACCGAATCGGGGGAAGGATTGTATGAGCAGTTCTTC.

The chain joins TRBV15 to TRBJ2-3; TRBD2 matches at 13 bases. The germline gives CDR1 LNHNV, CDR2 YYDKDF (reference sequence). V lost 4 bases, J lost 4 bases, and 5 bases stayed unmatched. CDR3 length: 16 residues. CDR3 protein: CATSTRTSGSADTQYF. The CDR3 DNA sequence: TGTGCCACCAGCACCCGGACTAGCGGGAGCGCAGATACGCAGTATTTT.